This T cell receptor beta chain originates from a study of CD8 T cells in ankylosing spondylitis. Study results and limitations: A motif of 7 or 8 highly homologous TCR beta variants was seen as apparently characteristic of ankylosing spondylitis blood.

This clonotype was recorded a few times. Its specificity is unknown. Trimming stripped 1 base from V and 5 bases from J, with 8 bases between. The germline V gene has CDR1 MGHRA and CDR2 YSYEKL. The CDR3 consists of 13 residues. TCRdb called the 5' RACE reads again in MiXCR, with one record for every CDR3 protein. There are 700,000 to 850,000 distinct CDR3 sequences in the sample; 12% occur only once, and about 0.49% lies in the top ten. The genes are TRBV4-1 and TRBJ2-5; D remains ambiguous. The sequence came from a male donor with ankylosing spondylitis. The specimen sequenced was blood, either unsorted or a sorted T cell fraction (not recorded which). CDR3 residues: CASSQGARETQYF. The CDR3 DNA is TGCGCCAGCAGCCAAGGCGCACGGGAGACCCAGTACTTC.